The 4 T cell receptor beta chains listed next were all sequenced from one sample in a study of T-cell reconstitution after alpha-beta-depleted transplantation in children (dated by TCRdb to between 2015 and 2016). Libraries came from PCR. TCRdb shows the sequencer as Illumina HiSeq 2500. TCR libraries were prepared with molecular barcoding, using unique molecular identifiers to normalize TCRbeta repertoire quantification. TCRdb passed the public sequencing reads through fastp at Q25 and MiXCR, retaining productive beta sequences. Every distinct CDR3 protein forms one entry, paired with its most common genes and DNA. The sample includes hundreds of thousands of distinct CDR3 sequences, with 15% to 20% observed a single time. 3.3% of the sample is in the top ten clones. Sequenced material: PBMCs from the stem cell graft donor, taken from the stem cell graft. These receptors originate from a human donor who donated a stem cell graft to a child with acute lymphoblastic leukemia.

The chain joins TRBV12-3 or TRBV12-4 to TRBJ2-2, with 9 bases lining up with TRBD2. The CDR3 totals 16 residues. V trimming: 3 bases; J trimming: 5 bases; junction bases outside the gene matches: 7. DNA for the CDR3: TGTGCCAGCAGTTTGGTTAGCGGGAGTCGAACCGGGGAGCTGTTTTTT. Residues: CASSLVSGSRTGELFF.

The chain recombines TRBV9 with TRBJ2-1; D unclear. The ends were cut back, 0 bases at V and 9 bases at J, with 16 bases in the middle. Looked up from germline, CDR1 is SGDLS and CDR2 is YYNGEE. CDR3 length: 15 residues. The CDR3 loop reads CASSVEDRRNGEQFF. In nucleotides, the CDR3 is TGTGCCAGCAGCGTAGAGGATCGTAGGAATGGTGAGCAGTTCTTC.

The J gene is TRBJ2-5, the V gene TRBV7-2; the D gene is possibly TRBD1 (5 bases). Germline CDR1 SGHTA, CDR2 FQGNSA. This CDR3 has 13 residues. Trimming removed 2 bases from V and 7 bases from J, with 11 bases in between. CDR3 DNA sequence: TGTGCCAGCAGCTTAACAGGCCGTAGGACCCAGTACTTC. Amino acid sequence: CASSLTGRRTQYF.

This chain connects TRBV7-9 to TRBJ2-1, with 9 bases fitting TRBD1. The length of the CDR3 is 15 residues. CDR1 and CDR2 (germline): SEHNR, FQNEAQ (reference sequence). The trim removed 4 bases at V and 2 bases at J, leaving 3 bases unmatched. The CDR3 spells CASSSTGGPYNEQFF. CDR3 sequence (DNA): TGTGCCAGCAGCTCTACAGGGGGCCCCTACAATGAGCAGTTCTTC. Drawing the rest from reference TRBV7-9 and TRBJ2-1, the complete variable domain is DTGVSQNPRHKITKRGQNVTFRCDPISEHNRLYWYRQTLGQGPEFLTYFQNEAQLEKSRLLSDRFSAERPKGSFSTLEIQRTEQGDSAMYLCASSSTGGPYNEQFFGPGTRLTVL.